The rows below give T cell receptor beta chains drawn from one sample of a study of cytomegalovirus exposure and HLA in healthy donors. The protocol was immunoSEQ multiplex PCR, while the TCRdb copy is restricted to in-frame clones and leaves out a portion. The table has fewer than 250,000 clones, 87% seen once; the top ten hold about 2.5%. The sample taken for sequencing was PBMCs. Every receptor here comes from a man younger than 35 in good health and CMV-seronegative. Each CDR3 is given without its conserved first and last residue.

v_call,j_call,cdr3_aa
TRBV15,TRBJ1-6,ATSRDLSNPPPLH
TRBV2,TRBJ2-7,ASSAPRQTYEQY
TRBV4-3,TRBJ1-2,ASSQRDSYGYT
TRBV19,TRBJ1-1,ASSPQGILNTEAF
TRBV5-1,TRBJ1-4,ASGDTANEKLF
TRBV4-1,TRBJ1-3,ASSQDQGDGNTIY
TRBV28,TRBJ2-1,ASSRPTGGILNEQF
TRBV11-2,TRBJ1-3,ASSLGYGDTIY
TRBV19,TRBJ2-7,ASSTTGITYEQY
TRBV5-4,TRBJ1-2,ASSFKAGSAGYT
TRBV12-5,TRBJ2-7,ASGLLAGQGEQY
TRBV14,TRBJ1-1,ASSQSAGPQAF
TRBV9,TRBJ2-2,ASSPHSGGVTGELF
TRBV2,TRBJ2-5,ASSEIPAETQY
TRBV10-2,TRBJ2-3,ASSQRDTDTQY
TRBV2,TRBJ2-7,ASSLQGRYEQY
TRBV7-9,TRBJ2-1,ASSFGGYNEQF
TRBV18,TRBJ2-1,ASSPRRGGNTNEQF
TRBV23-1,TRBJ1-5,ASSRTRTVYQPQH
TRBV4-2,TRBJ1-3,ASRPDSSGNTIY
TRBV4-1,TRBJ2-1,ASSSGTGGLDEQF
TRBV10-2,TRBJ1-4,ASTEDSLYEKLF
TRBV7-6,TRBJ2-7,ASSSNYEQY
TRBV6-6,TRBJ2-7,ASSPKGGPYEQY
TRBV6-1,TRBJ1-4,ASRPRGEKLF
TRBV7-9,TRBJ2-3,ASSLDSVVDTQY
TRBV10-1,TRBJ2-1,ASSESLGLNNEQF
TRBV4-1,TRBJ1-5,ASSQDRDSLNQPQH
TRBV4-3,TRBJ1-6,ASSQDIRGRGNSPLH
TRBV5-1,TRBJ2-7,ASSSSGNSYEQY
TRBV7-9,TRBJ2-5,ASSLWTGGSETQY
TRBV4-2,TRBJ2-1,ASSQGLSSYNEQF